This T cell receptor (beta chain) originates from a study of vaccination effects on CD4 cells after COVID-19. Note on this clone: Its specificity is not known.

Isolating CD4+ T cells followed approximately 9 days of culture. The assay was immunoSEQ multiplex PCR, and TCRdb's table has in-frame clones only and misses some. The sample lists tens of thousands of clones; 82% were seen once. Sequenced here: CD4+ T cells from PBMCs cultured without peptide, sampled before COVID-19 vaccination. The receptor was isolated from a human donor who received a COVID-19 vaccine.

The CDR3 here is CASGLVLGQGLGTEAFF. The CDR3 DNA reads as TGTGCTAGTGGTTTGGTACTAGGACAGGGTTTAGGTACTGAAGCTTTCTTT. The V call is TRBV12-5, the J call TRBJ1-1; 8 nucleotides match TRBD1. V was pared by 0 bases and J by 5 bases, with 11 bases of the junction left unmatched. This CDR3 contains 17 residues. Germline CDR1 LGHNT, CDR2 FRNRAP.